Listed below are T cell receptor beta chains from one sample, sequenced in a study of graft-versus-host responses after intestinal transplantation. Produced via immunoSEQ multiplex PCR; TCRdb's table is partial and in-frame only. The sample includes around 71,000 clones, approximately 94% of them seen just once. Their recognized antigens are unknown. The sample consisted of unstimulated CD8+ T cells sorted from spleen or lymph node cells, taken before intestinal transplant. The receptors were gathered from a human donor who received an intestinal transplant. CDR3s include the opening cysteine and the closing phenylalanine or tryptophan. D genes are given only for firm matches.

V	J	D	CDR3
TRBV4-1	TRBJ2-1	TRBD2	CASSQGASGRGGINEQFF
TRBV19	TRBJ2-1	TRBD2	CASSMGGASGSEQFF
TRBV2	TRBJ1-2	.	CASSDGGYTF
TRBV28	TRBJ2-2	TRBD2	CASSFQRETGELFF
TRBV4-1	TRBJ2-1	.	CASSRPTAGTNEQFF
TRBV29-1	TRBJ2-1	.	CSVELPGSGARYNEQFF
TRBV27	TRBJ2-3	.	CASSPRTPAGTQYF
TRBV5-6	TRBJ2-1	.	CASRTQSSYNEQFF
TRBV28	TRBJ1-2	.	CASSLPSDTTNYGYTF
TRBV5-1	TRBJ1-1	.	CASSNRRQNWTANTEAFF
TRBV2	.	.	CASSRGDYEQYF
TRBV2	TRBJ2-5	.	CASNDRMMLRETQYF
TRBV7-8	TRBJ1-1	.	CASSLGAGYTEAFF
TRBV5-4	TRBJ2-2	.	CASSLVGGTGELFF
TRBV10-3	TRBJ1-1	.	CAISESEGPVPGHHTGTEAFF
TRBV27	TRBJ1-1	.	CASSLYPQDGNTEAFF
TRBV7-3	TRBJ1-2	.	CASSIDSGYGYTF
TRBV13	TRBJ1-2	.	CASSFLKGYNYGYTF
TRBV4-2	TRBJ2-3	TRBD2	CASSQGPSGVDTQYF
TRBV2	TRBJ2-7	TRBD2	CASKASGHEQYF
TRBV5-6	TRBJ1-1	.	CASSQGVGSEAFF
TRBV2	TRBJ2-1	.	CASKPAFNEQFF
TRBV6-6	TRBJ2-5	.	CASSYSDPSAQYF
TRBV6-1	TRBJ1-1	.	CASRMTGNTEAFF
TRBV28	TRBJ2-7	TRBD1	CASSWGDTGGPYEQYF
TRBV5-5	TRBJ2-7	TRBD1	CASSFGQGSSYEQYF
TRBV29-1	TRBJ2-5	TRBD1	CSVEPVRQGETQYF
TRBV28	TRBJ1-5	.	CASTLLVHPNQPQHF
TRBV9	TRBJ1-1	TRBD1	CASSGNDRGLTEAFF
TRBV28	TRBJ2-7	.	CASSPPKRTDSYEQYF